The clone carrying this T cell receptor beta chain has ten or more counts. The data stem from a study of metastatic and nonmetastatic thyroid tumors. No patient had received any treatment before thyroid surgery. Through MiXCR, TCRdb re-clonotyped the PCR reads. Among about 85,000 clones listed, 8% to 9.5% were seen once. Per the germline V gene, CDR1 is SGHAT and CDR2 is FQNNGV. The CDR3 covers 15 residues. V trimming: 5 bases; J trimming: 3 bases; junction bases outside the gene matches: 5. The source is a female donor with papillary thyroid cancer or a benign thyroid nodule (not recorded which). Some clones in this sample may be carry-over from other donors' samples. The chain couples TRBV11-2 to TRBJ2-3; TRBD2 agrees at 10 bases. Sequenced material: blood. CDR3 loop: CASSQVLAGTDTQYF. In DNA form, the CDR3 reads TGTGCCAGCAGCCAAGTACTAGCGGGAACAGATACGCAGTATTTT.